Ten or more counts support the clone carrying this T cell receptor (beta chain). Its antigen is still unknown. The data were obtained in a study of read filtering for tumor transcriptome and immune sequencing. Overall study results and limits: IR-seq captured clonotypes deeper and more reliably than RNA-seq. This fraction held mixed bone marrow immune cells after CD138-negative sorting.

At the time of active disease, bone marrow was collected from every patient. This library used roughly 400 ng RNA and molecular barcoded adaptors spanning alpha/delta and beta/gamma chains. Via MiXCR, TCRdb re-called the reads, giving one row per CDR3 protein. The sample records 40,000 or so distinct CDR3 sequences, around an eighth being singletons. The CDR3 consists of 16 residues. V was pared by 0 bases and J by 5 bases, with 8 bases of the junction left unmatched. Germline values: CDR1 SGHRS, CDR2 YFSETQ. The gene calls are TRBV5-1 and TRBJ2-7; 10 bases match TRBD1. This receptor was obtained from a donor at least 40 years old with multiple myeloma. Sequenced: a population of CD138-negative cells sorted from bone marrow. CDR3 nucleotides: TGCGCCAGCAGCTTGGCCTTTGACAGGGGGCCCCACGAGCAGTACTTC. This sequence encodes CASSLAFDRGPHEQYF. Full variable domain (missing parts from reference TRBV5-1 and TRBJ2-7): KAGVTQTPRYLIKTRGQQVTLSCSPISGHRSVSWYQQTPGQGLQFLFEYFSETQRNKGNFPGRFSGRQFSNSRSEMNVSTLELGDSALYLCASSLAFDRGPHEQYFGPGTRLTVT.